This T cell receptor beta chain was sequenced for a study of T cell repertoires in cytomegalovirus infection. Study background: CMV infection together with matching HLA type was indicated by public TCR beta signatures.

A few counts support this clonotype. Its antigen is currently unknown. TCRdb fed the reads into MiXCR, producing one record per CDR3 protein. The data hold 750,000 to 950,000 distinct CDR3 sequences, with 25% to 30% observed a single time. Sample: cultured CD8+ T cells from PBMCs, taken from culture after CMV antigen stimulation. This clonotype originated in a human donor in good health (CMV status not recorded). Some clones in this sample may be carry-over from other donors' samples.

The CDR3 spells CASQQGQHIEAFF. The CDR3 nucleotides read TGTGCCAGCCAGCAAGGACAGCATATTGAAGCTTTCTTT. V gene TRBV6-1 combines with J gene TRBJ1-1; D possibly corresponds to TRBD1 (6 bases). The germline gives CDR1 MNHNS, CDR2 SASEGT. With 8 bases removed from V and 7 bases from J, the gap between germline ends came to 17 bases. CDR3 length: 13 residues.